The rows below give T cell receptor beta chains drawn from one sample of a study of cytomegalovirus exposure and HLA in healthy donors. Assay: immunoSEQ multiplex PCR; the TCRdb copy retains only in-frame clones and omits some. The table includes some 150,000 clones, around 62% detected once. Sequencing was carried out using PBMCs. All receptors come from a man aged 35-49 years in good health and CMV-seronegative. CDR3s include the opening cysteine and the closing phenylalanine or tryptophan. A D gene is named only where the DNA matches it firmly. Expanded clones are given a class, and other clones once, few, many or no size at all.

D gene	V gene	clone size	J gene	CDR3 protein	CDR3 DNA
TRBD2	TRBV19	-	TRBJ2-3	CATKGLGTDTQYF	TGTGCCACCAAGGGACTAGGAACAGATACGCAGTATTTT
-	TRBV19	-	TRBJ2-7	CASRNRGGGEYSSSYEQYF	TGTGCCAGTAGAAACAGGGGCGGCGGGGAATACTCGAGCTCCTACGAGCAGTACTTC
-	TRBV5-1	-	TRBJ2-4	CASSLWRRGIQYF	TGCGCCAGCAGCTTGTGGCGGAGGGGCATTCAGTACTTC
TRBD1	TRBV5-4	-	TRBJ2-7	CASSLWQGAYEQYF	TGTGCCAGCAGCTTGTGGCAGGGGGCCTACGAGCAGTACTTC
TRBD1	TRBV18	-	TRBJ1-2	CASSPERGLGGYTF	TGTGCCAGCTCACCGGAGAGGGGGCTGGGGGGCTACACCTTC
-	TRBV5-8	once	TRBJ2-7	CASSVIPRGYYEQYF	TGTGCCAGCAGCGTAATCCCCCGGGGATATTACGAGCAGTACTTC
TRBD1	TRBV5-4	-	TRBJ2-7	CASSYTDRGNYEQYF	TGTGCCAGCAGTTATACGGACAGGGGCAACTACGAGCAGTACTTC
-	TRBV6-5	-	TRBJ1-5	CARSPEVGNQPQHF	TGTGCCCGCAGCCCCGAGGTGGGCAATCAGCCCCAGCATTTT
-	TRBV7-2	-	TRBJ2-1	CASTPPGVRDEQFF	TGTGCCAGCACCCCCCCGGGAGTAAGGGATGAGCAGTTCTTC
TRBD2	TRBV7-2	few	TRBJ2-1	CASTGGTSGTFSYNEQFF	TGTGCCAGCACGGGGGGGACTAGCGGGACCTTCTCCTACAATGAGCAGTTCTTC
TRBD2	TRBV5-1	-	TRBJ2-5	CASSLFGGVDQETQYF	TGCGCCAGCAGCTTGTTCGGGGGGGTAGACCAAGAGACCCAGTACTTC
-	TRBV28	-	TRBJ1-2	CASFNSPHGYTF	TGTGCCAGCTTCAACAGCCCCCATGGCTACACCTTC
-	TRBV7-3	few	TRBJ2-7	CASSPHQGTYEQYF	TGTGCCAGCAGCCCCCACCAGGGAACTTACGAGCAGTACTTC
TRBD1	TRBV27	-	TRBJ1-1	CASSLSTGGRGNTEAFF	TGTGCCAGCAGTTTGTCGACAGGGGGCAGGGGGAACACTGAAGCTTTCTTT
-	TRBV29-1	few	TRBJ1-1	CSVDAQIGTEAFF	TGCAGCGTTGATGCACAGATCGGCACTGAAGCTTTCTTT
TRBD2	TRBV18	-	TRBJ2-3	CASSPIAGDDTQYF	TGTGCCAGCTCACCAATAGCGGGGGACGATACGCAGTATTTT
TRBD1	TRBV6-5	-	TRBJ1-1	CASSYSKGARTEAFF	TGTGCCAGCAGTTACTCGAAGGGGGCCCGTACTGAAGCTTTCTTT
-	TRBV19	once	TRBJ2-1	CASSIEDYSYNEQFF	TGTGCCAGTAGTATCGAGGACTACTCCTACAATGAGCAGTTCTTC
TRBD2	TRBV4-3	-	TRBJ2-1	CASSLAGGPSNEQFF	TGCGCCAGCAGCCTAGCGGGAGGGCCGAGCAATGAGCAGTTCTTC
TRBD1	TRBV19	-	TRBJ2-7	CASSTQGQGDNEQYF	TGTGCCAGTAGTACGCAGGGACAGGGGGACAACGAGCAGTACTTC
TRBD1	TRBV7-2	-	TRBJ2-5	CASSSWDRGSETQYF	TGTGCCAGCAGCTCGTGGGACAGGGGGAGCGAGACCCAGTACTTC
-	TRBV30	-	TRBJ1-3	CAWSPKGGVGNTIYF	TGTGCCTGGAGTCCAAAGGGGGGGGTTGGAAACACCATATATTTT
-	TRBV23-1	few	TRBJ1-2	CASIRGYYGYTF	TGCGCCAGCATCAGGGGTTACTATGGCTACACCTTC
TRBD1	TRBV5-1	-	TRBJ2-1	CASSLEDRVYEQFF	TGCGCCAGCAGCTTGGAAGACAGGGTCTATGAGCAGTTCTTC
TRBD2	TRBV29-1	few	TRBJ2-3	CSVTSGGDTQYF	TGCAGCGTGACTAGCGGGGGAGATACGCAGTATTTT
-	TRBV12-5	-	TRBJ2-1	CASGGGKNFNEQFF	TGTGCTAGTGGTGGGGGGAAGAACTTCAATGAGCAGTTCTTC
TRBD1	TRBV6-1	-	TRBJ2-7	CASSRPGTGGYEQYF	TGTGCCAGCAGTAGACCCGGGACAGGGGGCTACGAGCAGTACTTC
-	TRBV11-3	few	TRBJ2-1	CASSSGVSSYNEQFF	TGTGCCAGCAGCTCAGGGGTTAGCTCCTACAATGAGCAGTTCTTC
-	TRBV7-2	few	TRBJ2-7	CASSLEDSHYEQYF	TGTGCCAGCAGCTTAGAAGACAGCCACTACGAGCAGTACTTC
-	TRBV7-9	few	TRBJ1-2	CSSSPSGRVFRYGYTF	TGTTCCAGCAGCCCCTCGGGCAGGGTGTTTCGGTATGGCTACACCTTC
TRBD1	TRBV6-5	-	TRBJ1-1	CASSEGGVTEAFF	TGTGCCAGCAGCGAAGGGGGCGTCACTGAAGCTTTCTTT
-	TRBV6-6	-	TRBJ1-1	CASIIQGLALGAFF	TGTGCCAGCATAATACAGGGTCTGGCTCTGGGAGCTTTCTTT
TRBD2	TRBV19	-	TRBJ2-5	CASSIVLAGGEETQYF	TGTGCCAGTAGTATAGTGCTGGCGGGAGGGGAAGAGACCCAGTACTTC
-	TRBV19	-	TRBJ2-7	CASSIAGSSYEQYF	TGTGCCAGTAGTATTGCAGGGTCGTCCTACGAGCAGTACTTC
TRBD2	TRBV9	-	TRBJ2-7	CASSPRVAGENEQYF	TGTGCCAGCAGCCCCCGGGTAGCGGGAGAAAACGAGCAGTACTTC
TRBD1	TRBV2	many	TRBJ2-7	CAGSGTGVREQYF	TGTGCCGGGTCCGGGACAGGGGTGCGGGAGCAGTACTTC
TRBD2	TRBV5-4	-	TRBJ2-3	CASSLSAGGSDTQYF	TGTGCCAGCAGCTTGTCAGCGGGGGGGTCCGATACGCAGTATTTT
TRBD2	TRBV5-4	-	TRBJ2-3	CASGTSGFTDTQYF	TGTGCCAGCGGGACTAGCGGGTTCACAGATACGCAGTATTTT
-	TRBV7-9	few	TRBJ1-6	CASSEEGGDESPLHF	TGTGCCAGCAGCGAAGAAGGGGGGGACGAATCACCCCTCCACTTT
TRBD2	TRBV18	-	TRBJ2-6	CASSRGGLNSGANVLTF	TGTGCCAGCTCACGGGGGGGATTAAACTCTGGGGCCAACGTCCTGACTTTC
TRBD1	TRBV10-2	few	TRBJ1-1	CASSVAQGAGTEAFF	TGCGCCAGCAGTGTGGCGCAGGGGGCGGGCACTGAAGCTTTCTTT
-	TRBV9	-	TRBJ1-1	CASSSRSEQVRAFF	TGTGCCAGCAGCTCCCGTAGTGAACAGGTCCGGGCTTTCTTT